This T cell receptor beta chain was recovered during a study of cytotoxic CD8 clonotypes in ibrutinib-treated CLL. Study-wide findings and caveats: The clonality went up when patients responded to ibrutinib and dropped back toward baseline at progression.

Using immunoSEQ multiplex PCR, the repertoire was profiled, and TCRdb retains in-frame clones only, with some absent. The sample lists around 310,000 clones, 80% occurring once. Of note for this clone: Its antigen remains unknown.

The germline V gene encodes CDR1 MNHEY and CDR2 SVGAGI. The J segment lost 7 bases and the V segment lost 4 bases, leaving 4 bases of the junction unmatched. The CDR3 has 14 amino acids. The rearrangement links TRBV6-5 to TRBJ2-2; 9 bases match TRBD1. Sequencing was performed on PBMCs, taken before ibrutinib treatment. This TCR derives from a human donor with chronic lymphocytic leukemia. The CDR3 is CASSSDRGIGELFF. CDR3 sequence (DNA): TGTGCCAGCAGTTCCGACAGGGGGATCGGGGAGCTGTTTTTT.